Listed below are T cell receptor beta chains from one sample, sequenced in a study of early T cells in non-severe SARS-CoV-2 infection. TCRdb reprocessed the 5' RACE reads via MiXCR and lists one record per CDR3 protein. The sample lists tens of thousands of distinct CDR3 sequences, approximately 12% occurring once. This specimen consisted of whole blood, obtained at baseline. Receptor source: an adult who was a healthcare worker with PCR-confirmed SARS-CoV-2 infection or an uninfected control (not recorded which). Both conserved end residues are part of each CDR3. The D gene is left open where the match is weak. Size is stated for part of the rows, as once, few or many counts, or as a class when the clone is expanded.

J gene | D gene | clone size | V gene | CDR3 DNA | CDR3 protein
TRBJ1-6 | - | - | TRBV12-3/TRBV12-4 | TGTGCCAGCAGCCCATTGCAGAGCTCCTATAATTCACCCCTCCACTTT | CASSPLQSSYNSPLHF
TRBJ1-1 | TRBD1 | few | TRBV10-3 | TGTGCCATCAGTGAGTTGGCGACAGGGATTAACACTGAAGCTTTCTTT | CAISELATGINTEAFF
TRBJ1-2 | - | few | TRBV9 | TGTGCCAGCAGGTCCCCGGGAGCTAACTATGGCTACACCTTC | CASRSPGANYGYTF
TRBJ2-7 | TRBD2 | - | TRBV27 | TGTGCCAGCAACCTCAGAGCGGGAGGGCCCTACGAGCAGTACTTC | CASNLRAGGPYEQYF
TRBJ1-2 | - | many | TRBV9 | TGTGCCAGCAGCGTAGTGGGCTCCAGAAGCGGCTACACCTTC | CASSVVGSRSGYTF
TRBJ2-3 | TRBD2 | few | TRBV20-1 | TGCAGTGCTAGAGGGGCAGCGGGGGGGCCTCAGAGCACAGATACGCAGTATTTT | CSARGAAGGPQSTDTQYF
TRBJ1-1 | - | few | TRBV7-6 | TGTGCCAGCAGCTTATATGAGGATAGTGGTGAAGCTTTCTTT | CASSLYEDSGEAFF
TRBJ2-7 | - | few | TRBV29-1 | TGCAGCGTGGCCGGGACACCGGTTAGCGGTGGTACCTACGAGCAGTACTTC | CSVAGTPVSGGTYEQYF
TRBJ1-2 | - | few | TRBV7-3 | TGTGCCAGCAGCCCCTACGGCAGGGAGGCCTATGGCTACACCTTC | CASSPYGREAYGYTF
TRBJ1-3 | TRBD1 | - | TRBV18 | TGTGCCAGCTCAGAACAACAGGGGAGTACTGGAAACACCATATATTTT | CASSEQQGSTGNTIYF
TRBJ2-5 | - | few | TRBV18 | TGTGCCAGCTCACCCCGGGACTTCCAAGAGACCCAGTACTTC | CASSPRDFQETQYF
TRBJ2-2 | - | many | TRBV12-5 | TGTGCTAGTGGTTTGGTAGAGACGGTTAACACCGGGGAGCTGTTTTTT | CASGLVETVNTGELFF
TRBJ2-1 | - | few | TRBV3-1 | TGTGCCAGCAGCCAAGACCCGGGGGCGGACAATGAGCAGTTCTTC | CASSQDPGADNEQFF
TRBJ2-3 | - | few | TRBV30 | TGTGCCTGGAACGGGGTCAGTAGCACAGATACGCAGTATTTT | CAWNGVSSTDTQYF
TRBJ2-1 | - | few | TRBV11-2 | TGTGCCAGCAGCTTCAACAAATCACCCTACAATGAGCAGTTCTTC | CASSFNKSPYNEQFF
TRBJ1-1 | - | many | TRBV12-3/TRBV12-4 | TGTGCCAGCAGCTCCGTGGGGGTAGCTTTCTTT | CASSSVGVAFF
TRBJ2-1 | - | many | TRBV28 | TGTGCCAGCAGTCCCGAGACTTACTCCTACAATGAGCAGTTCTTC | CASSPETYSYNEQFF
TRBJ1-4 | - | once | TRBV29-1 | TGCAGCGCCCTCGCCGAAAAACTGTTTTTT | CSALAEKLFF
TRBJ1-4 | - | many | TRBV6-6 | TGTGCCAGCAGTTACCTTAGTCCAACTAATGAAAAACTGTTTTTT | CASSYLSPTNEKLFF
TRBJ2-1 | - | - | TRBV7-3 | TGTGCCAGCAGCTTGTTGAATCGAGATGAGCAGTTCTTC | CASSLLNRDEQFF
TRBJ2-3 | - | few | TRBV2 | TGTGCCAGCAGTGAGACGACAGATACGCAGTATTTT | CASSETTDTQYF
TRBJ2-3 | - | - | TRBV2 | TGTGCCAGCAGAAGGGAGTTGCGGACTCTAGGAACAGATACGCAGTATTTT | CASRRELRTLGTDTQYF